This paragraph reports one T cell receptor (beta chain). Its matching antigen is unknown. The data were obtained in a study of beta chain features in type 1 diabetes. Findings and limits, study-wide: Significant though moderate, a shortening of TCRB CDR3s appeared in all four CD4+ subsets of Type 1 diabetes patients.

Isolated RNA was reverse transcribed in full, so expressed TCRB transcripts were sequenced. The assay was immunoSEQ multiplex PCR, and TCRdb's table has in-frame clones only and misses some. Of a few hundred thousand clones listed, about 13% were seen once; the top ten hold 0.013% to 0.015%. CDR3 length: 13 residues. V gave up 4 bases and J gave up 7 bases, with 14 bases separating them. The germline CDR1 and CDR2 sequences are SGDLS and YYNGEE. This sequence joins TRBV9 and TRBJ1-1; the D gene is possibly TRBD1 (5 bases). Material: naive CD4+ T cells from blood. The TCR sequence derives from a woman in her late teens or twenties with type 1 diabetes. The CDR3 DNA follows: TGTGCCAGCAGCTCCGACAGCCGAAGTGAAGCTTTCTTT. Translating gives CASSSDSRSEAFF.